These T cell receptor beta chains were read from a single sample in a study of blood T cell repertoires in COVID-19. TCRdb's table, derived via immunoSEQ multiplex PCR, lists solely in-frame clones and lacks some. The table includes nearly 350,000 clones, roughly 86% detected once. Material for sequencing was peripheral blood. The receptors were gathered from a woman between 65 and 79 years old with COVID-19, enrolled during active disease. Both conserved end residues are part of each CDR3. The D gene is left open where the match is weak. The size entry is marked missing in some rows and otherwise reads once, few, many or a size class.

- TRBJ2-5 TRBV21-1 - TGTGCCAGCAGCAAGGGGAAGGGGCAAGAGACCCAGTACTTC CASSKGKGQETQYF
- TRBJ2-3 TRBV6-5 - TGTGCCAGCAGCGGGACTCTCACAGATACGCAGTATTTT CASSGTLTDTQYF
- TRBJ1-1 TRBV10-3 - TGTGCCGCCCAAGGGAGCACTGAAGCTTTCTTT CAAQGSTEAFF
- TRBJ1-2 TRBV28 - TGTGCCAGCAGTTTAGACACACGCTATGGCTACACCTTC CASSLDTRYGYTF
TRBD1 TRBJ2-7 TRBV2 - TGTGCCAGCAGTGTTTCGACAGGGCGTTACGAGCAGTACTTC CASSVSTGRYEQYF
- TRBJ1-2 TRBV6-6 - TGTGCCAGCAGACTCCTGACGGGGGGGGCTTCGGGCTACACCTTC CASRLLTGGASGYTF
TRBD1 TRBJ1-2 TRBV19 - TGTGCCAGTAGCACAGGGGAGAACTATGGCTACACCTTC CASSTGENYGYTF
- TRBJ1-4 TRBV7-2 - TGTGCCAGCAGACAAGACAGCAGTAATGAAAAACTGTTTTTT CASRQDSSNEKLFF
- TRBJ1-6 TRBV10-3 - TGTGCCATCAGACAGGGCCCTCCCAATTCACCCCTCCACTTT CAIRQGPPNSPLHF
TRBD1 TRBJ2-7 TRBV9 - TGTGCCAGCAGCGTTTGGACAGGGGGTACCTACGAGCAGTACTTC CASSVWTGGTYEQYF
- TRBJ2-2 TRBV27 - TGTGCCAGCAGACCAAACCCTTTTTCAGGGAAGAACACCGGGGAGCTGTTTTTT CASRPNPFSGKNTGELFF
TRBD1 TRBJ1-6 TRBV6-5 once TGTGCCAGCAGTTACGGGTCAGGGGGCAATTCACCCCTCCACTTT CASSYGSGGNSPLHF